These 14 T cell receptor beta chains were sequenced from one sample in a study of tumor-infiltrating lymphocytes in primary liver carcinoma. Joint extraction of RNA and DNA used roughly 17-32 mg of bulk tissue that was unsorted. The input was approximately 0.45 ug total RNA; TCR beta cDNA was made from it with a constant-region primer. Three nested multiplex PCR rounds, a slightly modified ARM-PCR method, built the TCR beta libraries. Amplification in the first two PCR rounds was performed using TRBV1-TRBV30 forward primers and a C-beta reverse primer for around 11 cycles each. TCRdb redid the calling of the multiplex PCR reads with MiXCR, one entry per CDR3 protein. The top ten hold approximately 37% of the sample, which has about 60,000 distinct CDR3 sequences, over 60% seen once. Sequencing was performed on liver tumor tissue from sampling region 4. Subset in this sample: tumor region T4, right-lateral pole. All receptors come from a man aged 35 to 55 with primary liver carcinoma and hepatitis B virus infection.

This clonotype was found once. This CDR3 fails to terminate in the conserved phenylalanine or tryptophan, so it likely reflects a read error. The V and J genes are TRBV6-6 and TRBJ1-5; possible D gene TRBD1, 5 bases. Germline V lookup: CDR1 MNHNY, CDR2 SVGAGI (reference sequence). The CDR3 is made up of 17 amino acids. Trimming cost V 0 bases and J 6 bases, with 18 bases left between them. The CDR3 reads CASSYSKAQRGSQPQHL. The CDR3 DNA follows: TGTGCCAGCAGTTACTCGAAGGCACAAAGGGGCAGTCAGCCCCAGCATCTT.

This clonotype was detected only a few times. A read error may be the cause here, since a much bigger clone is one base away. The chain combines TRBV29-1 with TRBJ1-1; D remains ambiguous. Germline V lookup: CDR1 SQVTM, CDR2 ANQGSEA. The CDR3 runs 11 residues. The CDR3 coding sequence is TGCAGCGTTATCGAGAACGCTGAAGCTTTCTTT. Encoded protein: CSVIENAEAFF.

The V gene is TRBV6-5, the J gene TRBJ2-7; TRBD2 matches at 10 bases. The V and J ends lost 6 bases and 4 bases, in that order; junction bases with no gene match: 15. The CDR3 has 17 amino acids. CDR1 is MNHEY and CDR2 is SVGAGI in the germline V gene. CDR3 coding DNA: TGTGCCAGCAGCCTACACCCGGGACTAGCGAGAAGTTACGAGCAGTACTTC. Residues: CASSLHPGLARSYEQYF.

V usage is TRBV12-3 or TRBV12-4 and J usage is TRBJ2-1; 9 positions match TRBD2. The CDR3 is made up of 16 amino acids. The trim removed 1 base at V and 16 bases at J, leaving 17 bases unmatched. The DNA for the CDR3 is TGTGCCAGCAGTTTAGGTAGCGGGAGTAAGGTGGGTGAGAACTTCTTC. Protein product: CASSLGSGSKVGENFF.

This clonotype has a single count. Compared with germline, one end of the junction differs, possibly owing to a read error. The rearrangement links TRBV11-2 to TRBJ1-2; possible D gene TRBD1, 5 bases. This CDR3 is built from 13 residues. CDR1 and CDR2 (germline): SGHAT, FQNNGV. The CDR3 sequence: CASSLGANYSYTF. Written as DNA, the CDR3 is TGTGCGAGCAGCTTAGGGGCTAACTATAGCTACACCTTC.

A few counts support this clonotype. This chain connects TRBV29-1 to TRBJ2-2; no firm D call. Trimming left V 5 bases short and J 4 bases short, with 11 bases between. There are 13 residues in the CDR3. Germline assignment: CDR1 SQVTM and CDR2 ANQGSEA. Here the CDR3 DNA reads TGCAGCGTTCTAAGCCCAGGCACCGGGGAGCTGTTTTTT. The encoded protein is CSVLSPGTGELFF.

The chain couples TRBV29-1 to TRBJ2-1, with D perhaps assigned TRBD1 or TRBD2 (5 bases each). The CDR3 runs to 12 residues. V was cut by 8 bases and J by 7 bases, with 15 bases left in between. Per germline, CDR1 SQVTM and CDR2 ANQGSEA. This CDR3 is CSIRQRGNEQFF. The CDR3 bases are TGCAGCATTAGGCAGAGGGGAAATGAGCAGTTCTTC.

As regards this clonotype: At one end the junction does not follow the germline gene, possibly because of a read error. The rearrangement uses TRBV14 and TRBJ2-2, with D possibly matching TRBD2 (5 bases). The CDR3 has 14 amino acids. The V gene's germline CDR1 is SGHDN and CDR2 FVKESK. This chain's CDR3 is CASSPMRNTGVLYF. For the CDR3, the DNA is TGTGCCAGCAGCCCCATGAGGAACACCGGGGTGCTGTATTTT.

V is TRBV7-6 and J is TRBJ2-7, with 11 nucleotides matching TRBD1. Trimming at V came to 5 bases and at J to 4 bases, leaving 4 bases not matched to a gene. Germline V gene data show CDR1 as SGHVS and CDR2 as FNYEAQ. The CDR3 covers 14 residues. The CDR3 protein is CASSIGTGGYEQYF. The CDR3 nucleotides are TGTGCCAGCAGCATCGGGACAGGGGGATACGAGCAGTACTTC.

This clonotype was seen only once. The CDR3 loop is CPCSLALGGANTGRLFF. The CDR3 DNA sequence: TGTCCCTGCAGCTTAGCACTAGGAGGGGCGAACACCGGGAGGCTGTTTTTT. This chain uses TRBV11-2 with TRBJ2-2; the D gene is possibly TRBD2 (6 bases). Germline V gene data show CDR1 as SGHAT and CDR2 as FQNNGV. The CDR3 totals 17 residues.

As concerns this clonotype: Germline and junction disagree at one end, which may indicate a read error. The chain carries TRBV28 and TRBJ2-1; a weak D match, TRBD2 (5 bases). The CDR3 consists of 15 residues. Germline V gene sequence: CDR1 MDHEN, CDR2 SYDVKM. CDR3 nucleotides: TGCGCTAGCAGCCCCCCTCCCAGCTCCTACAATGAGAAGTTCTTC. As protein: CASSPPPSSYNEKFF. Complete variable domain (other parts from reference TRBV28 and TRBJ2-1): DVKVTQSSRYLVKRTGEKVFLECVQDMDHENMFWYRQDPGLGLRLIYFSYDVKMKEKGDIPEGYSVSREKKERFSLILESASTNQTSMYLCASSPPPSSYNEKFFGPGTRLTVL.

The J gene is TRBJ2-2, the V gene TRBV11-2; possibly TRBD2 for D (6 bases). Trimming left V 5 bases short and J 1 base short, with 11 bases between. Germline lookup yields CDR1 SGHAT and CDR2 FQNNGV. The CDR3 totals 15 residues. CDR3 residues: CASSHAGLNTGELFF. CDR3 DNA sequence: TGTGCCAGCAGCCATGCGGGATTGAACACCGGGGAGCTGTTTTTT.

Comment on this clonotype: Its ends do not fully match the called genes, so a read error is possible. CDR3 region: CAISRETGHEQYF. The CDR3 DNA follows: TGCGCCATCAGCCGGGAGACAGGCCACGAGCAGTACTTC. The chain uses TRBV4-3 and TRBJ2-7; D might be TRBD1 or TRBD2, each matching 6 bases. Per the germline V gene, CDR1 is LGHNA and CDR2 is YSLEER. The CDR3 contains 13 residues.

In the case of this clonotype: A read error may produce the germline difference seen at one junction end. The V gene is TRBV6-1, the J gene TRBJ2-1; 10 bases line up with TRBD1. The CDR3 consists of 15 residues. Germline loops: CDR1 MNHNS, CDR2 SASEGT. The CDR3 DNA reads as TGTGCCAACAGTGATGGGACAGGGGAATCCAATGAGCAGTTCTTC. Translation gives CANSDGTGESNEQFF.